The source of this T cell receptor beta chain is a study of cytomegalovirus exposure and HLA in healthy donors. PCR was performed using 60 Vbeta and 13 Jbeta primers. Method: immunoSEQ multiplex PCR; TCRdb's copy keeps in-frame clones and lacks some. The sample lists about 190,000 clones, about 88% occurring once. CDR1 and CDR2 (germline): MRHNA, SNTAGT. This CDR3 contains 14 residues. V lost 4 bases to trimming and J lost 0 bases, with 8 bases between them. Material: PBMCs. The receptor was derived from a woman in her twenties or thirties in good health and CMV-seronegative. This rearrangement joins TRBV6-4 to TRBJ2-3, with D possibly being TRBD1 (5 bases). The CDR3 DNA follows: TGTGCCAGCAGTGTAACAGGTAGCACAGATACGCAGTATTTT. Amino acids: CASSVTGSTDTQYF.